This T cell receptor (beta chain) was found in a study of tumor-infiltrating lymphocytes in primary liver carcinoma. Findings of the study overall: The study found a significantly higher top-250-clone fraction in tumors than in blood (p = 0.039).

For each extraction, RNA and DNA were obtained together from 20-30 mg of unsorted bulk tissue. Synthesis of TCR beta cDNA was carried out from about 500 ng total RNA with a constant-region primer. Three nested multiplex PCR rounds, a slightly modified ARM-PCR, produced the libraries for TCR beta. Researchers ran the first two PCR rounds for approximately 10 cycles each with TRBV1-TRBV30 forward primers and a C-beta reverse primer. TCRdb itself ran the multiplex PCR reads through MiXCR, one entry per CDR3 protein. The sample yields about 22,000 distinct CDR3 sequences, 75% to 85% seen once. At least ten counts were recorded for this clonotype. Its specificity is unknown. A junction end diverges from the germline sequence, so it may reflect a read error. The V gene's germline CDR1 is GTSNPN and CDR2 SVGIG (reference sequence). The CDR3 runs 15 residues.

The receptor was isolated from a woman under 40 with primary liver carcinoma and hepatitis B virus infection. The V and J genes are TRBV30 and TRBJ2-4; TRBD2 aligns across 7 bases. The sequencing sample was made of liver tumor tissue from sampling region 2. The subset here: tumor region T2, inferior pole. The CDR3 DNA reads TGTGCCCGGAGTGGGGGGGTTCTAGCCAAAAACATTCAGTACTTC. Its protein is CARSGGVLAKNIQYF.